The present T cell receptor beta chain was sequenced within a study of beta chain features in type 1 diabetes. Study-wide background: Across the samples, more than 85 million sorted cells were examined in total.

The CDR3 runs 14 residues. Germline CDR1 SGHTA, CDR2 FQGNSA. The J segment lost 3 bases and the V segment lost 6 bases, leaving 4 bases of the junction unmatched. This clone was observed a handful of times. Its cognate antigen is unknown. A single heparinised blood sample, averaging roughly 100 mL, was obtained per donor. Expressed TCRB transcripts were sequenced, since all the RNA that had been isolated was reverse transcribed. Clones were read by immunoSEQ multiplex PCR, and TCRdb kept only the in-frame ones, dropping some. This repertoire shows 310,000 or so clones, about 15% found once; its top ten account for approximately 0.015%. The study, taken as a whole, reports: The study notes PCR might favor shorter templates equally in patients and controls. A moderate, significant TCRB CDR3 shortening appeared in type 1 diabetes across four CD4+ subsets.

The sequence derives from a man younger than 30 with type 1 diabetes. The sample consisted of naive CD4+ T cells from blood. The chain has TRBV7-2 and TRBJ2-3; 9 bases agree with TRBD1. CDR3 nucleotide sequence: TGTGCCAGCAGATGGGGACAGGGAACAGATACGCAGTATTTT. It specifies CASRWGQGTDTQYF.